What follows are 18 T cell receptor beta chains derived from one specimen sequenced in a study of cytomegalovirus exposure and HLA in healthy donors (dated by TCRdb to 2017 to 2019). The library was produced with the immunoSEQ multiplex PCR assay. For the multiplex PCR, a mixture combining 60 forward primers for TCR Vbeta segments and 13 reverse primers for TCR Jbeta segments was used. This is the immuneACCESS table as TCRdb keeps it, with only in-frame sequences that have V and J called. A part of the clones is gone; compared with another copy, unresolved V genes explain less than half, and the rest is unexplained. Present in this sample are roughly 120,000 clones, around 78% of which were seen just once. Together, the top ten hold around 3.9% of the sample. Sequences were obtained from PBMCs. All receptors come from a man aged 35 to 55 in good health and CMV-seronegative.

V is TRBV27 and J is TRBJ1-6; weak D call: TRBD1 (6 bases). The V end lost 3 bases, the J end lost 9 bases, and 18 bases lay between the germline ends. There are 16 residues in the CDR3. Per germline, CDR1 MNHEY and CDR2 SMNVEV (reference sequence). CDR3 sequence: CASSFFQGKLGSPLHF. CDR3 nucleotide sequence: TGTGCCAGCAGTTTCTTCCAGGGGAAACTGGGTTCACCCCTCCACTTT.

The V call is TRBV20-1, the J call TRBJ1-2; the match to TRBD1 covers 7 bases. Germline assignment: CDR1 DFQATT and CDR2 SNEGSKA (reference sequence). There are 11 residues in the CDR3. V lost 5 bases and J lost 7; bases outside the gene matches: 4. The CDR3 coding sequence is TGCAGTGCTCTTACAGGGGTTGGCTACACCTTC. Its translation: CSALTGVGYTF.

The chain has TRBV9 and TRBJ1-2, with D possibly matching TRBD1 (6 bases). Germline CDR1 SGDLS, CDR2 YYNGEE. V gave up 8 bases and J gave up 4 bases, with 15 bases separating them. The CDR3 contains 13 residues. CDR3 sequence: CASSGAYSYGYTF. The DNA of the CDR3 is TGTGCCAGTTCAGGGGCATACAGCTATGGCTACACCTTC.

This chain links TRBV30 with TRBJ2-2, with TRBD1 identical over 8 bases. Germline CDR1 and CDR2: GTSNPN and SVGIG (reference sequence). The junction had 2 bases not matched to a gene; V was cut back by 5 bases and J by 0 bases. This CDR3 is 14 amino acids long. The CDR3 DNA sequence: TGTGCCTGGGGGGGACAGGCGAACACCGGGGAGCTGTTTTTT. This encodes CAWGGQANTGELFF.

This clone is a singleton in its sample. The chain recombines TRBV11-2 with TRBJ1-5; 9 bases are a match to TRBD1. The CDR3 spans 17 residues. Germline V gene sequence: CDR1 SGHAT, CDR2 FQNNGV. Unmatched junction bases numbered 7, after V lost 0 bases and J lost 4 bases. The CDR3 sequence is CASSLDMRTGVNQPQHF. The DNA of the CDR3 is TGTGCCAGCAGCTTAGATATGCGGACAGGGGTTAATCAGCCCCAGCATTTT.

The chain carries TRBV4-1 and TRBJ1-2, with D perhaps TRBD1 (5 bases). With 0 bases removed from V and 3 bases from J, the gap between germline ends came to 11 bases. CDR3 length: 15 residues. CDR1 is MGHRA, CDR2 YSYEKL, per germline. CDR3 coding DNA: TGCGCCAGCAGCCAAGATATGGGGCGCCACTATGGCTACACCTTC. Its translation: CASSQDMGRHYGYTF.

The chain carries TRBV7-3 and TRBJ2-3; possibly TRBD2 for D (6 bases). The CDR3 spans 14 residues. Germline V lookup: CDR1 SGHTA, CDR2 FQGTGA. V shed 5 bases and J shed 4 bases, with 13 bases lying between them. The CDR3 here is CASSPGGRPDTQYF. CDR3 sequence (DNA): TGTGCCAGCAGCCCAGGAGGGAGGCCAGATACGCAGTATTTT.

The rearrangement uses TRBV30 and TRBJ1-3, with D uncertain. This CDR3 has 13 residues. V was clipped by 5 bases and J by 0 bases, with 8 bases between them. Germline CDR1 GTSNPN, CDR2 SVGIG (reference sequence). The CDR3 coding sequence is TGTGCCTGGGACGGGAGCTCTGGAAACACCATATATTTT. Translating it yields CAWDGSSGNTIYF.

About this clone itself: Other DNA sequences in the same sample also yield this CDR3. CDR3 sequence reads: CASSVLAGGTDTQYF. CDR3 DNA: TGTGCCAGCAGCGTGTTAGCGGGGGGCACAGATACGCAGTATTTT. The chain recombines TRBV9 with TRBJ2-3, with TRBD2 matching over 9 bases. Germline CDR1 and CDR2: SGDLS and YYNGEE. The CDR3 has 15 amino acids. Trimming cost V 2 bases and J 1 base; bases outside gene matches: 2.

The chain recombines TRBV5-1 with TRBJ2-3; the match to TRBD2 covers 12 bases. J gave up 6 bases and V 7 bases, and 12 bases lay outside the gene matches. Germline V lookup: CDR1 SGHRS, CDR2 YFSETQ. The CDR3 is made up of 16 amino acids. The CDR3 loop is CASQFREGTSGDTQYF. For the CDR3, the DNA is TGCGCCAGCCAATTTCGGGAGGGGACTAGCGGGGATACGCAGTATTTT.

This clone was recorded only once. The chain uses TRBV7-2 and TRBJ1-1, with no clear D. V was clipped by 7 bases and J by 1 base, with 4 bases between them. Germline V gives CDR1 SGHTA, CDR2 FQGNSA. The CDR3 loop spans 11 amino acids. The CDR3 DNA follows: TGTGCCAGCAACAAGAACACTGAAGCTTTCTTT. Translation gives CASNKNTEAFF.

This clone has just a few counts. This sequence joins TRBV29-1 and TRBJ2-7; D gene uncertain. Germline CDR1 SQVTM, CDR2 ANQGSEA. The CDR3 is 13 amino acids. V lost 5 bases, J lost 1 base, and 12 bases lay in between. The CDR3 DNA sequence: TGCAGCGTTCGACTCCTGATTTCCTACGAGCAGTACTTC. It specifies CSVRLLISYEQYF.

The gene calls are TRBV9 and TRBJ1-1, with D possibly TRBD1 on 6 matching bases. Germline values: CDR1 SGDLS, CDR2 YYNGEE. Trimming pared 4 bases from V and 6 bases from J, leaving 16 bases between. This CDR3 comprises 14 residues. CDR3 loop: CASSPAGAVAEAFF. The DNA of the CDR3 is TGTGCCAGCAGCCCCGCGGGGGCAGTCGCTGAAGCTTTCTTT.

The J gene is TRBJ2-7, the V gene TRBV7-3, with a tentative D call TRBD1 (5 bases). The CDR3 loop spans 14 amino acids. The V end lost 2 bases, the J end lost 3 bases, and 11 bases lay between the germline ends. Per the germline V gene, CDR1 is SGHTA and CDR2 is FQGTGA. The CDR3 nucleotides read TGTGCCAGCAGCTTAGCGGCCCAGGGCTACGAGCAGTACTTC. It encodes CASSLAAQGYEQYF. Drawing the rest from reference TRBV7-3 and TRBJ2-7, the complete variable domain is GAGVSQTPSNKVTEKGKYVELRCDPISGHTALYWYRQSLGQGPEFLIYFQGTGAADDSGLPNDRFFAVRPEGSVSTLKIQRTERGDSAVYLCASSLAAQGYEQYFGPGTRLTVT.

Comment on this clone: As the CDR3 is not closed by the conserved phenylalanine or tryptophan, this likely results from a read error. The DNA is left out, because the CDR3 cannot be placed on it with certainty; the CDR3 is given as TCRdb lists it. V usage is TRBV25-1 and J usage is TRBJ1-2. Looked up from germline, CDR1 is MGHDK and CDR2 is SYGVNS. The CDR3 is 9 amino acids long, termini counted. The CDR3 here is CARIVVRSH.

The chain carries TRBV7-2 and TRBJ1-6; no definite D call. The CDR3 loop spans 13 amino acids. Per germline, CDR1 SGHTA and CDR2 FQGNSA. The V and J ends lost 7 bases and 10 bases respectively, with 14 bases between them. The CDR3 reads CASILSGGSPLHF. The DNA for the CDR3 is TGTGCCAGCATCCTCTCAGGCGGGTCACCCCTCCACTTT.

In this sample, this clone turned up once. Other DNA sequences in the same sample also yield this CDR3. This chain connects TRBV7-9 to TRBJ2-3; D is perhaps TRBD1 (6 bases). Germline lookup yields CDR1 SEHNR and CDR2 FQNEAQ (reference sequence). The CDR3 extends over 13 amino acids. The V gene lost 5 bases and the J gene lost 9 bases, with 15 bases spanning the gap. CDR3 amino acids: CASSPGHSDTQYF. The CDR3 DNA reads as TGTGCCAGCAGCCCGGGACACTCGGACACGCAGTATTTT.

As DNA, the CDR3 is TGTGCCAGCAGCCGAAGACCCCCCGGACCGGGACTAGCGGGGAAAGAGACCCAGTACTTC. It codes for CASSRRPPGPGLAGKETQYF. The chain carries TRBV7-6 and TRBJ2-5; 13 nucleotides line up with TRBD2. The V segment lost 5 bases and the J segment 3 bases; nucleotides outside the gene matches: 18. Germline V gene sequence: CDR1 SGHVS, CDR2 FNYEAQ. The CDR3 consists of 20 residues.